This T cell receptor (beta chain) was found in a study of blood T cell repertoires in COVID-19. As handled by the study authors: Scientists estimated how many nucleated cells there were by amplifying reference gene primers. Assay used: immunoSEQ multiplex PCR; TCRdb lists only in-frame clones, some missing. The V and J calls and clone size are taken from that table; D and trimming were inferred from the DNA. The profile shows almost 300,000 clones, 85% to 90% of them singletons. This CDR3 spans 13 amino acids. V dropped 5 bases and J dropped 2 bases, with 11 bases sitting between them. CDR1 is SGHNT, CDR2 YYREEE, per germline (reference sequence).

This receptor was taken from a woman under 40 with COVID-19, enrolled during active disease. This chain connects TRBV5-4 to TRBJ2-7; a possible D gene is TRBD1 (5 bases). The sequenced sample consisted of peripheral blood. CDR3 coding DNA: TGTGCCAGCAGGCCAGGGCTTACCTACGAGCAGTACTTC. Its protein is CASRPGLTYEQYF.